Included here is one TCR beta chain sequence, with context. These data belong to a study of blood T cell repertoires in COVID-19. The overall study: Sites across the United States, Italy and Spain contributed samples from acute and convalescent COVID-19. The cDNA or gDNA used as material had been derived from T cells, B-cell-depleted T cells, or PBMCs.

Methods used by the authors: Amplification of reference gene primers was used by the study to estimate nucleated cell counts. Sequencing used immunoSEQ multiplex PCR; TCRdb keeps in-frame clones, though not all of them. Clone size and V and J calls were adopted from that table, with D and trimming inferred from the DNA. The data show some 140,000 clones, about 76% seen once. V was trimmed by 7 bases and J by 5 bases, leaving 21 bases between them. The CDR3 consists of 14 residues. The germline V gene encodes CDR1 GTSNPN and CDR2 SVGIG (reference sequence). This TCR derives from a man older than 75 with acute or convalescent COVID-19. V and J are TRBV30 and TRBJ2-7; possibly TRBD1 for D (6 bases). The sequenced sample consisted of peripheral blood. The CDR3 DNA reads TGTGCCTCCTTGGGGGACACGGGGCTCCACGAGCAGTACTTC. Amino acid sequence: CASLGDTGLHEQYF.